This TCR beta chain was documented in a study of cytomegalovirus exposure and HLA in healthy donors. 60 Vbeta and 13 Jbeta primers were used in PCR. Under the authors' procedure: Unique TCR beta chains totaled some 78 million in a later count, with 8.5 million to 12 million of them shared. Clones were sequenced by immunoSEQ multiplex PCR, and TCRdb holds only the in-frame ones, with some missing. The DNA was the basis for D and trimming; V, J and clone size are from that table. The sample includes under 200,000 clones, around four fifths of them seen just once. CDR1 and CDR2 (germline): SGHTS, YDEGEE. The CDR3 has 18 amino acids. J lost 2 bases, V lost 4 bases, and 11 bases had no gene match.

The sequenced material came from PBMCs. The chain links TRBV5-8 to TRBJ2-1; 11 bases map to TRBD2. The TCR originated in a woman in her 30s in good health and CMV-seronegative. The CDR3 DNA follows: TGTGCCAGCAGCGACGTTAGCGGGGGGGGAACTACCTACAATGAGCAGTTCTTC. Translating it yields CASSDVSGGGTTYNEQFF. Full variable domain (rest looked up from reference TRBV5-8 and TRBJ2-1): EAGVTQSPTHLIKTRGQQATLRCSPISGHTSVYWYQQALGLGLQFLLWYDEGEERNRGNFPPRFSGRQFPNYSSELNVNALELEDSALYLCASSDVSGGGTTYNEQFFGPGTRLTVL.